This T cell receptor (beta chain) was identified during a study of T cell responses to AZD1222 COVID-19 vaccine. This clone was counted only a few times. What it binds is unknown. TCRdb's copy holds only in-frame clones and misses some; the assay was immunoSEQ multiplex PCR. The sample has about 150,000 clones, 85% to 95% seen once. Study-level results: Spike-specific TCR breadth and depth were elevated following two AZD1222 doses. With dominance at 160-218 and 743-854, vaccine-associated CD4 TCRs spanned spike. Of spike-specific TCRs, nearly half reportedly target regions left unmutated in variants. There were mostly white British donors and more females than males, and clonal diversity was possibly underestimated.

The receptor was derived from an adult in good health. This specimen was peripheral blood, taken on day 0 of AZD1222 vaccination.

The chain's CDR3 is CASSQVAMAPNYGYTF. The CDR3 DNA reads as TGCGCCAGCAGCCAAGTCGCGATGGCCCCTAACTATGGCTACACCTTC. This chain links TRBV4-1 with TRBJ1-2; no reliable D call. Germline V gives CDR1 MGHRA, CDR2 YSYEKL. Trimming shortened V by 1 base and J by 0 bases, and 12 bases separated the two germline ends. The CDR3 has 16 amino acids.